The entry below describes one T cell receptor beta chain. These oral cavity squamous cell carcinomas were HPV-negative and locally advanced. Only in-frame clones appear in the TCRdb table, and some are missing; sequencing was by immunoSEQ multiplex PCR. In the table there are more than 50,000 clones, more than 65% of which are singletons. This CDR3 has 14 amino acids. The V gene's germline CDR1 is SGHDT and CDR2 YYEEEE. V lost 6 bases, J lost 2 bases, and 12 bases lay in between. The data stem from a study of neoadjuvant anti-PD-1 for oral cavity cancer. This clonotype was sampled from a person aged 35-79 years with oral cavity squamous cell carcinoma. The chain carries TRBV5-6 and TRBJ1-3; TRBD1 might be the D (5 bases). The source material was PBMCs, sampled before nivolumab (anti-PD-1) treatment. CDR3 sequence: CASTAPGTGNTIYF. The CDR3, as DNA: TGTGCCAGCACCGCACCAGGGACTGGAAACACCATATATTTT.